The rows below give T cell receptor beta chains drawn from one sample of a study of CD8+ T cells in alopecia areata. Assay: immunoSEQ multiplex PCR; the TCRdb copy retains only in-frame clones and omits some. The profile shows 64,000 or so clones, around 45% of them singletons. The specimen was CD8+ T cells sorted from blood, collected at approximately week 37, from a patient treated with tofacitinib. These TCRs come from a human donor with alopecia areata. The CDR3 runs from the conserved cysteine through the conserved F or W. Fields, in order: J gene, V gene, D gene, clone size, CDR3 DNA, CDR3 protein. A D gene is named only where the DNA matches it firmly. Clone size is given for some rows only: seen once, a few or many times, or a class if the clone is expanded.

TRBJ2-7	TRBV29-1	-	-	TGCAGCGTGCTCATCGGCAGGACCTACGAGCAGTACTTC	CSVLIGRTYEQYF
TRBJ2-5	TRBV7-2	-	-	TGTGCCAGCAGCTTAGTTAACGGGGAGACCCAGTACTTC	CASSLVNGETQYF
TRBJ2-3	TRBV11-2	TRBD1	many	TGTGCCAGCAGCCCTGACAGGGGGACAGATACGCAGTATTTT	CASSPDRGTDTQYF
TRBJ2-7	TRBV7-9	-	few	TGTGCCAGCAGCCCGCGGGGTGACGAGCAGTACTTC	CASSPRGDEQYF
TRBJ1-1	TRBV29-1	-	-	TGCAGCGTTGAAGAAAGGAACACTGAAGCTTTCTTT	CSVEERNTEAFF
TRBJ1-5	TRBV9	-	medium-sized	TGTGCCAGCAGCGGGACGGCCGCAGGGCCCCAGCATTTT	CASSGTAAGPQHF
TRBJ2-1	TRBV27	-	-	TGTGCCAGCAGTTTAGGCCAGGCCCCCTTTGAGCAGTTCTTC	CASSLGQAPFEQFF
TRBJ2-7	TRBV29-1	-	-	TGCAGCGTTGAGGAGGGGTCCGAATCCTACGAGCAGTACTTC	CSVEEGSESYEQYF
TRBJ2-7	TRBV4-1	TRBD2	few	TGCGCCAGCAGTCCCGTACTAGCGGGAGGGGACTACGAGCAGTACTTC	CASSPVLAGGDYEQYF
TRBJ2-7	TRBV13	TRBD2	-	TGTGCCAGCAGCTCCGCAACCGGGACTAGCGGGAGTTACGAGCAGTACTTC	CASSSATGTSGSYEQYF
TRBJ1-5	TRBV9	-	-	TGTGCCAGCAGCGTAGGTAATCAGCCCCAGCATTTT	CASSVGNQPQHF
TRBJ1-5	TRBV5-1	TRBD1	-	TGCGCCAGCAGTACCGGGACAGGGAGCAATCAGCCCCAGCATTTT	CASSTGTGSNQPQHF
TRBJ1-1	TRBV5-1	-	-	TGCGCCAGCAGCTTGGCCGGGGAAGCTTTCTTT	CASSLAGEAFF
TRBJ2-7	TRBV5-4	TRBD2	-	TGTGCCAGCAGCTTGACTAGCGGGAGTCGGTACGAGCAGTACTTC	CASSLTSGSRYEQYF
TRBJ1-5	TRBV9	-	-	TGTGCCAGCAGCGCGGGGGCAGGTCAGCCCCAGCATTTT	CASSAGAGQPQHF
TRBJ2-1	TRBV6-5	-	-	TGTGCCAGCAGTTACGCGAAAACGGGCAATGAGCAGTTCTTC	CASSYAKTGNEQFF
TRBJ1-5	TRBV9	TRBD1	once	TGTGCCAGCAGCGCGGGACAGACAAATCAGCCCCAGCATTTT	CASSAGQTNQPQHF
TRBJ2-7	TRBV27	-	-	TGTGCCAGCAGTTTCTACCCCTCTGGGGAGCAGTACTTC	CASSFYPSGEQYF
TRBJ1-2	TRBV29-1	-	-	TGCAGCGTGGCAAGTATCAGCTATGGCTACACCTTC	CSVASISYGYTF
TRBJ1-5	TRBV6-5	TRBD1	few	TGTGCCAGCAGGGACAGGGGGTTCAGCAATCAGCCCCAGCATTTT	CASRDRGFSNQPQHF
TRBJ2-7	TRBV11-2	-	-	TGTGCCAGCACCCTCCCCGGGGGATACGAGCAGTACTTC	CASTLPGGYEQYF
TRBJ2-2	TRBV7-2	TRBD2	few	TGTGCCAGCAGCGTACTAGCGGGAGCTACCGGGGAGCTGTTTTTT	CASSVLAGATGELFF
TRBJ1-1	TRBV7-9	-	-	TGTGCCAGCAGCCCCGGGAAAGCTTTCTTT	CASSPGKAFF
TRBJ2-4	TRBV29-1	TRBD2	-	TGCAGCGCCCTGGGACTACCGGGGGCCAAAAACATTCAGTACTTC	CSALGLPGAKNIQYF
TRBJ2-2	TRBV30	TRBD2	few	TGTGCCTGGAGGAGCTGGGCGGGAGGGCTGAACACCGGGGAGCTGTTTTTT	CAWRSWAGGLNTGELFF